The rows below give T cell receptor beta chains drawn from one sample of a study of T cells in Graves' hyperthyroidism and ophthalmopathy. A single record per CDR3 protein comes from TCRdb applying MiXCR to the multiplex PCR reads. The sample contains 35,000 to 45,000 distinct CDR3 sequences, 50% to 55% of which appear only once. Sequenced: blood. The receptors shown here come from a man aged 35-49 years with Graves' ophthalmopathy. The CDR3 runs from the conserved cysteine through the conserved F or W. A D gene is named only where the DNA matches it firmly. The size field is filled for only some rows; it gives once, few, many or a size class.

d_gene,v_gene,abundance,j_gene,CDR3aa,CDR3nt
.,TRBV5-4,once,TRBJ2-5,CASSTDRETQYF,TGTGCCAGCAGCACCGACAGAGAGACTCAGTACTTC
TRBD1,TRBV11-2,many,TRBJ1-1,CASSLILQGVSEAFF,TGTGCCAGCAGCTTAATCTTACAGGGGGTGTCTGAAGCTTTCTTT
.,TRBV7-2,.,TRBJ2-1,CASSFGTTEQFF,TGTGCCAGCAGCTTCGGGACGACCGAGCAGTTCTTC
.,TRBV20-1,many,TRBJ2-4,CSAAGGAVGAKNIQYF,TGCAGTGCCGCTGGGGGGGCCGTAGGAGCCAAAAACATTCAGTACTTC
TRBD2,TRBV20-1,many,TRBJ2-7,CSATTSGGRYEQYF,TGCAGTGCGACCACTAGCGGGGGCCGGTACGAGCAGTACTTC
.,TRBV5-6,many,TRBJ2-3,CASSFRGSRITDTQYF,TGTGCCAGCAGCTTTCGCGGGTCCAGGATCACAGATACGCAGTATTTT
TRBD2,TRBV20-1,many,TRBJ2-7,CSGREARGEQYF,TGCAGTGGCCGGGAGGCCCGTGGCGAGCAGTACTTC
TRBD2,TRBV7-3,.,TRBJ2-1,CASTSGGGNEQFF,TGTGCCAGCACTAGCGGGGGGGGCAATGAGCAGTTCTTC
.,TRBV20-1,.,TRBJ1-5,CSARTGESYNEQFFGQPQHF,.
.,TRBV5-1,once,TRBJ1-4,CASRLRDGKLFF,TGCGCCAGCAGGCTACGGGACGGAAAACTGTTTTTT
TRBD2,TRBV20-1,.,TRBJ2-7,CSARDPLAGSYEQYF,TGCAGTGCTAGAGATCCTCTAGCGGGATCCTACGAGCAGTACTTC
TRBD1,TRBV10-3,.,TRBJ1-5,CAINSGQGSGDQPQHF,TGTGCCATCAACTCGGGACAGGGGTCGGGTGATCAGCCCCAGCATTTT
.,TRBV11-2,many,TRBJ2-7,CASSLHTRQTPPYEQYF,TGTGCCAGCAGCTTACACACCCGACAGACGCCTCCCTACGAGCAGTACTTC
.,TRBV10-3,once,TRBJ2-7,CATSETDISYEQYF,TGTGCCACCAGTGAGACCGATATCTCCTACGAGCAGTACTTC
.,TRBV12-3/TRBV12-4,medium-sized,TRBJ1-5,CASSGISLGQPQHF,TGTGCCAGCAGCGGGATATCCCTGGGCCAGCCCCAGCATTTT